The subject of this entry is one T cell receptor beta chain. Its antigen is undetermined. This entry belongs to a study of shared clonotypes between healthy human individuals. Background on the study: Per donor, three plates held CD4 naive cells, three held CD4 memory, two held CD8 naive and one held CD8 memory.

This CDR3 spans 15 amino acids. Germline values: CDR1 SGHTA, CDR2 FQGTGA. Trimming shortened V by 2 bases and J by 7 bases, and 15 bases separated the two germline ends. Only in-frame clones appear in the TCRdb table, and some are missing; sequencing was by immunoSEQ multiplex PCR. The sample carries a few million clones, 93% recorded once. Every donor was a Caucasian adult from Nashville, Tennessee. Study-wide findings and caveats: Rarefaction revealed incomplete sorted-subset sequencing despite large depth. Non-shared clonotypes were found to have lower generation probabilities than the clonotypes that were shared by all four of the sorted-subset donors.

Specimen: naive CD4+ T cells from PBMCs. Subset defined: CD45RA+ positively selected. The chain recombines TRBV7-3 with TRBJ2-1; TRBD2 might be the D (6 bases). The TCR was taken from a man between 18 and 35 years old in good health. Some clones in this sample may be carry-over from other donors' samples. CDR3 loop: CASSLGLPGENEQFF. The CDR3, as DNA: TGTGCCAGCAGCTTAGGACTTCCGGGGGAGAATGAGCAGTTCTTC. Together with reference TRBV7-3 and TRBJ2-1, the CDR3 gives the full variable domain: GAGVSQTPSNKVTEKGKYVELRCDPISGHTALYWYRQSLGQGPEFLIYFQGTGAADDSGLPNDRFFAVRPEGSVSTLKIQRTERGDSAVYLCASSLGLPGENEQFFGPGTRLTVL.